What follows are 17 T cell receptor beta chains derived from one specimen sequenced in a study of blood T cell repertoires in COVID-19. Sequencing was performed with immunoSEQ multiplex PCR; in TCRdb, only in-frame clones are kept and a portion is missing. The repertoire holds approximately 71,000 clones, with just over 85% as singletons. Sequenced: peripheral blood. The receptors derive from a human donor in a cohort sampled during active COVID-19.

The CDR3 is CASSFPGLAGGINEQFF. CDR3 DNA sequence: TGTGCCAGCAGTTTCCCGGGACTAGCGGGAGGGATTAATGAGCAGTTCTTC. The chain links TRBV27 to TRBJ2-1, with 16 bases lining up with TRBD2. The V gene's germline CDR1 is MNHEY and CDR2 SMNVEV (reference sequence). The CDR3 sequence is 17 residues long. With 3 bases clipped from V and 7 bases from J, the junction kept 6 bases outside the gene matches.

This clone was counted between two and nine times. The rearrangement uses TRBV28 and TRBJ1-5; D may be TRBD1 (5 bases). There are 16 residues in the CDR3. Germline V lookup: CDR1 MDHEN, CDR2 SYDVKM. V was trimmed by 6 bases and J by 1 base, leaving 16 bases between them. The CDR3, as DNA: TGTGCCAGCAGACCCGAAGGCAGGGCGAGCAATCAGCCCCAGCATTTT. Translating it yields CASRPEGRASNQPQHF.

V and J are TRBV4-3 and TRBJ2-1; D gene uncertain. V gave up 0 bases and J gave up 4 bases, with 13 bases separating them. Germline V gene lookup returns CDR1 LGHNA and CDR2 YSLEER. This CDR3 contains 16 residues. Written as DNA, the CDR3 is TGCGCCAGCAGCCAAGATTTTACGGTAGAATACAATGAGCAGTTCTTC. Protein: CASSQDFTVEYNEQFF.

The chain is built from TRBV9 and TRBJ2-2, with D uncertain. Per the germline V gene, CDR1 is SGDLS and CDR2 is YYNGEE. With 0 bases removed from V and 2 bases from J, the gap between germline ends came to 8 bases. This CDR3 has 15 residues. CDR3 amino acids: CASSVVSSNTGELFF. The DNA for the CDR3 is TGTGCCAGCAGCGTAGTGAGTAGTAACACCGGGGAGCTGTTTTTT.

This clone was seen just once. The chain combines TRBV5-6 with TRBJ1-5; no firm D call. Germline-derived CDR1 and CDR2 are SGHDT and YYEEEE. The CDR3 spans 13 residues. V shed 0 bases and J shed 4 bases, with 5 bases lying between them. As DNA, the CDR3 is TGTGCCAGCAGCTTGGGCAGAAATCAGCCCCAGCATTTT. Encoded protein: CASSLGRNQPQHF. Complete variable domain (other parts from reference TRBV5-6 and TRBJ1-5): DAGVTQSPTHLIKTRGQQVTLRCSPKSGHDTVSWYQQALGQGPQFIFQYYEEEERQRGNFPDRFSGHQFPNYSSELNVNALLLGDSALYLCASSLGRNQPQHFGDGTRLSIL.

This chain links TRBV27 with TRBJ1-1; 8 positions match TRBD1. Germline V gene data show CDR1 as MNHEY and CDR2 as SMNVEV (reference sequence). J lost 2 bases, V lost 5 bases, and 10 bases had no gene match. This CDR3 is built from 16 residues. DNA of the CDR3: TGTGCCAGCAGTCCCCGCAGGGGGCTTAAAAACACTGAAGCTTTCTTT. Protein sequence: CASSPRRGLKNTEAFF.

This chain joins TRBV15 and TRBJ1-1; D perhaps matches TRBD1 (5 bases). Trimming removed 1 base from V and 4 bases from J, with 16 bases in between. CDR3 length: 16 residues. Germline loops: CDR1 LNHNV, CDR2 YYDKDF (reference sequence). CDR3 bases: TGTGCCACCAGCAGAGGTGGGGTGGGAAGGGGCACTGAAGCTTTCTTT. Translating it yields CATSRGGVGRGTEAFF.

The rearrangement joins TRBV5-8 to TRBJ1-5, with 7 positions matching TRBD1. The CDR3 loop spans 15 amino acids. Germline V lookup: CDR1 SGHTS, CDR2 YDEGEE. Trimming took 4 bases from V and 6 from J; bases not matched to a gene: 10. Here the CDR3 reads CASSRQGGAVQPQHF. The DNA of the CDR3 is TGTGCCAGCAGCCGACAGGGAGGCGCGGTTCAGCCCCAGCATTTT.

The gene calls are TRBV5-6 and TRBJ2-1, with a possible D match to TRBD2 (5 bases). The CDR3 runs to 16 residues. Deletions cut 0 bases from V and 1 base from J, with 11 bases between. Germline assignment: CDR1 SGHDT and CDR2 YYEEEE. The CDR3 region has the DNA TGTGCCAGCAGCTTGGCCCGGCGGGCTTCCTACAATGAGCAGTTCTTC. It is translated as CASSLARRASYNEQFF. The full variable domain, its missing parts supplied by reference TRBV5-6 and TRBJ2-1, is DAGVTQSPTHLIKTRGQQVTLRCSPKSGHDTVSWYQQALGQGPQFIFQYYEEEERQRGNFPDRFSGHQFPNYSSELNVNALLLGDSALYLCASSLARRASYNEQFFGPGTRLTVL.

CDR3 bases: TGTGCCATCAGTGTTGACAGGCTACACTCTGGGGCCAACGTCCTGACTTTC. This sequence encodes CAISVDRLHSGANVLTF. The rearrangement links TRBV10-3 to TRBJ2-6; a possible D gene is TRBD1 (6 bases). This CDR3 is 17 amino acids long. V lost 4 bases, J lost 0 bases, and 13 bases lay in between. Looked up from germline, CDR1 is ENHRY and CDR2 is SYGVKD.

The V call is TRBV7-2, the J call TRBJ2-1; 14 bases fit TRBD2. There are 16 residues in the CDR3. Germline loops: CDR1 SGHTA, CDR2 FQGNSA. With 1 base clipped from V and 6 bases from J, the junction kept 2 bases outside the gene matches. Written as DNA, the CDR3 is TGTGCCAGCAGCTTAGAAGGGACTAGCGGGAGCAATGAGCAGTTCTTC. It encodes CASSLEGTSGSNEQFF.

This clone ranks as medium-sized. This chain connects TRBV6-5 to TRBJ2-7; 7 positions agree with TRBD2. CDR1 is MNHEY and CDR2 is SVGAGI in the germline V gene. J was trimmed by 2 bases and V by 6 bases; bases with no gene match: 10. The CDR3 has 15 amino acids. The CDR3 coding sequence is TGTGCCAGCAGCGTGACAGCGGGAACGGCCTACGAGCAGTACTTC. It codes for CASSVTAGTAYEQYF.

V gene TRBV29-1 combines with J gene TRBJ2-3, with a tentative D call TRBD2 (7 bases). Germline V gene sequence: CDR1 SQVTM, CDR2 ANQGSEA. Trimming stripped 1 base from V and 2 bases from J, with 13 bases between. The CDR3 runs to 15 residues. The CDR3 here is CSVEGPGGSTDTQYF. The CDR3 DNA is TGCAGCGTTGAAGGCCCGGGGGGCTCCACAGATACGCAGTATTTT.

DNA of the CDR3: TGTGCCAGCTCACTAGGACAGGGGTTGGATGGCTACACCTTC. Protein sequence: CASSLGQGLDGYTF. This chain joins TRBV18 and TRBJ1-2, with 9 bases identical to TRBD1. There are 14 residues in the CDR3. Per germline, CDR1 KGHSH and CDR2 LQKENI. J lost 6 bases, V lost 4 bases, and 6 bases had no gene match.

J is TRBJ2-5 and V is TRBV5-1, with D unresolved. From germline, CDR1 is SGHRS and CDR2 YFSETQ. The CDR3 runs 13 residues. Trimming cost V 3 bases and J 4 bases, with 10 bases left between them. The CDR3 DNA reads as TGCGCCAGCAGCTCTACGGTCGGAGAGACCCAGTACTTC. This codes for CASSSTVGETQYF.

The genes are TRBV7-6 and TRBJ2-1; 7 bases fit TRBD1. CDR1 and CDR2 (germline): SGHVS, FNYEAQ. CDR3 size: 14 residues. J was trimmed by 9 bases and V by 6 bases; bases with no gene match: 11. The CDR3, as DNA: TGTGCCAGCAGACGACAGGGTTCGGGGACTGAGCAGTTCTTC. It yields the protein CASRRQGSGTEQFF.

The chain uses TRBV10-1 and TRBJ1-2; 7 nucleotides align to TRBD1. CDR3 length: 15 residues. Germline lookup yields CDR1 WNHNN and CDR2 SYGVQD (reference sequence). With V trimmed by 7 bases and J by 8 bases, 16 bases remained unmatched. The DNA for the CDR3 is TGCGCCAGCACCCCTGGGGGCAGGGGGGTAGGAGGCTACACCTTC. Encoded protein: CASTPGGRGVGGYTF.